The 21 T cell receptor beta chains below all came from one sample that was sequenced in a study of blood T cell repertoires in COVID-19. Libraries were prepared by immunoSEQ multiplex PCR; TCRdb keeps only in-frame clonotypes and omits some of them. The sample carries about 74,000 clones, about nine tenths recorded once. The sample consisted of peripheral blood. These receptors were obtained from an elderly woman with active or convalescent COVID-19.

The chain employs TRBV7-9 and TRBJ1-5, with D perhaps TRBD1 (5 bases). Germline V gives CDR1 SEHNR, CDR2 FQNEAQ (reference sequence). CDR3 size: 15 residues. V was shortened by 4 bases and J by 8 bases, with 18 bases between the two germline ends. This CDR3 is CASSSHDRYLEPQHF. The CDR3 DNA is TGTGCCAGCAGCTCCCATGACAGATACTTAGAGCCCCAGCATTTT.

This chain connects TRBV30 to TRBJ1-4; TRBD1 might be the D (5 bases). Trimming removed 0 bases from V and 7 bases from J, with 12 bases in between. Germline V gene data show CDR1 as GTSNPN and CDR2 as SVGIG (reference sequence). This CDR3 region has 14 residues. The DNA for the CDR3 is TGTGCCTGGAGTGTCAGGTCCAGGGCTGAAAAACTGTTTTTT. It translates to CAWSVRSRAEKLFF.

The chain couples TRBV30 to TRBJ2-2, with D possibly TRBD1 on 5 matching bases. From germline, CDR1 is GTSNPN and CDR2 SVGIG (reference sequence). Trimming left V 2 bases short and J 11 bases short, with 18 bases between. The CDR3 is 14 residues long. The CDR3 sequence: CAWSIILGASELFF. In DNA, the CDR3 is TGTGCCTGGAGTATAATTCTTGGGGCGAGTGAGCTGTTTTTT.

V and J are TRBV6-5 and TRBJ2-7; the D gene is possibly TRBD2 (6 bases). Trimming removed 6 bases from V and 9 bases from J, with 18 bases in between. Germline values: CDR1 MNHEY, CDR2 SVGAGI. The CDR3 has 13 residues. CDR3 sequence: CASRKDPEGWQYF. The CDR3 DNA is TGTGCCAGCAGGAAGGACCCGGAGGGATGGCAGTACTTC.

The chain links TRBV11-3 to TRBJ2-1; 9 bases are a match to TRBD2. This CDR3 has 17 amino acids. V shed 5 bases, J shed 7 bases, and the junction held 15 bases outside the gene matches. Germline assignment: CDR1 SGHNT and CDR2 YENEEA. Here the CDR3 DNA reads TGTGCCAGCAGCCCTCCGAGAGGGCGGGGGGGCAAAAATGAGCAGTTCTTC. This sequence encodes CASSPPRGRGGKNEQFF.

A single count supports this clone. The chain is built from TRBV6-6 and TRBJ2-7; 8 positions match TRBD1. The CDR3 has 14 residues. Germline trimming cut 3 bases from V and 5 bases from J; bases unmatched to any gene: 6. CDR1 MNHNY and CDR2 SVGAGI come from the germline V gene (reference sequence). The CDR3, as DNA: TGTGCCAGCAGTTATTGGGACAGGCGCGACGAGCAGTACTTC. Translation gives CASSYWDRRDEQYF.

V is TRBV2 and J is TRBJ1-4; 8 bases line up with TRBD1. Germline CDR1 is SNHLY and CDR2 is FYNNEI. The CDR3 is 14 residues long. V lost 6 bases and J lost 8; bases outside the gene matches: 8. DNA for the CDR3: TGTGCCAGCAGAGGACAGGGATGGGAGGAAAAACTGTTTTTT. It encodes CASRGQGWEEKLFF.

The chain carries TRBV11-3 and TRBJ1-4; D ambiguous. The CDR3 sequence is 14 residues long. V was pared by 7 bases and J by 7 bases, with 16 bases between. Per the germline V gene, CDR1 is SGHNT and CDR2 is YENEEA. CDR3 in DNA: TGTGCCAGCACCGAGTCCCGGCGGGGTGAAAAACTGTTTTTT. Its translation is CASTESRRGEKLFF.

V gene TRBV14 combines with J gene TRBJ1-6; D not resolved. The ends were cut back, 0 bases at V and 10 bases at J, with 13 bases in the middle. Germline CDR1 SGHDN, CDR2 FVKESK. This CDR3 spans 15 amino acids. The DNA for the CDR3 is TGTGCCAGCAGCCAAGACGGAGGAATTAGATCACCCCTCCACTTT. Protein product: CASSQDGGIRSPLHF.

This clone was seen a few times. V is TRBV6-5 and J is TRBJ2-3; 7 bases are shared with TRBD2. The CDR3 is made up of 13 amino acids. V gave up 6 bases and J gave up 5 bases; unmatched junction bases: 5. CDR1 is MNHEY, CDR2 SVGAGI, per germline. Here the CDR3 reads CASRKPGGDTQYF. The DNA for the CDR3 is TGTGCCAGCAGGAAACCGGGGGGAGATACGCAGTATTTT.

The chain links TRBV29-1 to TRBJ1-2; 8 bases fit TRBD1. CDR3 length: 13 amino acids. V lost 6 bases, J lost 5 bases, and 8 bases stayed unmatched. Germline loops: CDR1 SQVTM, CDR2 ANQGSEA. The CDR3 DNA follows: TGCAGCGTCAGGACAGGGAGTGATTATGGCTACACCTTC. The encoded protein is CSVRTGSDYGYTF.

This clone was counted only a few times. This chain links TRBV25-1 with TRBJ2-5; D not certain. The CDR3 has 14 residues. With 3 bases removed from V and 4 bases from J, the gap between germline ends came to 12 bases. CDR1 is MGHDK and CDR2 is SYGVNS in the germline V gene. The CDR3 nucleotides are TGTGCCAGCAGTGATAAGACACCTCTAGAGACCCAGTACTTC. It codes for CASSDKTPLETQYF.

This clone was counted between two and nine times. The chain couples TRBV29-1 to TRBJ1-5; D may be TRBD1 (6 bases). The CDR3 is 13 residues long. In germline, CDR1 is SQVTM, CDR2 ANQGSEA. V lost 7 bases and J 5 bases, leaving 15 bases between the germline ends. The CDR3 bases are TGCAGCGGGGGGCAGGGGATCGATCAGCCCCAGCATTTT. Amino acid sequence: CSGGQGIDQPQHF.

The rearrangement joins TRBV6-2 or TRBV6-3 to TRBJ1-1, with TRBD1 matching 7 bases. This CDR3 has 14 residues. J was trimmed by 6 bases and V by 3 bases; bases with no gene match: 7. Per the germline V gene, CDR1 is MNHEY and CDR2 is SVGEGT. The CDR3 DNA reads as TGTGCCAGCAGTTATCAGGGGGTAGTGGCTGAAGCTTTCTTT. Residues: CASSYQGVVAEAFF.

The chain combines TRBV15 with TRBJ2-5; TRBD2 matches at 8 bases. The trim removed 1 base at V and 3 bases at J, leaving 10 bases unmatched. Germline CDR1 is LNHNV and CDR2 is YYDKDF (reference sequence). The CDR3 length is 17 residues. The CDR3 reads CATSRGAGGSLKETQYF. DNA for the CDR3: TGTGCCACCAGCAGAGGGGCGGGGGGCAGCCTGAAAGAGACCCAGTACTTC.

This chain joins TRBV2 and TRBJ1-1; D is ambiguous. The germline CDR1 and CDR2 sequences are SNHLY and FYNNEI. The V end lost 1 base, the J end lost 1 base, and 10 bases lay between the germline ends. There are 15 residues in the CDR3. As DNA, the CDR3 is TGTGCCAGCAGTGAAGGAGGCAGAAAGAACACTGAAGCTTTCTTT. Translated, it gives CASSEGGRKNTEAFF. The full variable domain, in which reference TRBV2 and TRBJ1-1 provide the parts outside the CDR3, is EPEVTQTPSHQVTQMGQEVILRCVPISNHLYFYWYRQILGQKVEFLVSFYNNEISEKSEIFDDQFSVERPDGSNFTLKIRSTKLEDSAMYFCASSEGGRKNTEAFFGQGTRLTVV.

The chain couples TRBV2 to TRBJ2-1; 10 bases map to TRBD1. Germline values: CDR1 SNHLY, CDR2 FYNNEI. Trimming cost V 5 bases and J 8 bases; bases outside gene matches: 6. The CDR3 contains 14 residues. In DNA form, the CDR3 reads TGTGCCAGCAGTCCGGACAGGGGGTTCGATGAGCAGTTCTTC. Protein sequence: CASSPDRGFDEQFF.

This chain links TRBV30 with TRBJ2-1, with D unclear. This CDR3 comprises 11 residues. V was cut by 8 bases and J by 9 bases, with 14 bases left in between. Germline V gene data show CDR1 as GTSNPN and CDR2 as SVGIG (reference sequence). Here the CDR3 reads CALAVGFEQFF. For the CDR3, the DNA is TGTGCCCTGGCGGTGGGTTTTGAGCAGTTCTTC.

V usage is TRBV6-2 or TRBV6-3 and J usage is TRBJ2-1, with unresolved D. Germline loops: CDR1 MNHEY, CDR2 SVGEGT. V lost 2 bases, J lost 6 bases, and 8 bases lay in between. This CDR3 comprises 13 residues. The CDR3: CASSYIVSNEQFF. CDR3 nucleotide sequence: TGTGCCAGCAGTTACATCGTCTCCAATGAGCAGTTCTTC.

The genes are TRBV9 and TRBJ1-2, with TRBD1 matching over 8 bases. J was trimmed by 8 bases and V by 3 bases; bases with no gene match: 3. Looked up from germline, CDR1 is SGDLS and CDR2 is YYNGEE. This CDR3 is 12 amino acids long. In DNA form, the CDR3 reads TGTGCCAGCAGCGCCAGGGGGCAAGGCTACACCTTC. Translation: CASSARGQGYTF.

The rearrangement uses TRBV2 and TRBJ1-2; TRBD1 aligns across 7 bases. V lost 7 bases to trimming and J lost 4 bases; unmatched junction nucleotides: 9. CDR3 length: 14 amino acids. From germline, CDR1 is SNHLY and CDR2 FYNNEI. In DNA form, the CDR3 reads TGTGCCAGCACCGGGACAGATTTTTCCTATGGCTACACCTTC. Translated, it gives CASTGTDFSYGYTF.